This entry concerns a single T cell receptor (beta chain). The antigen is unknown. This entry belongs to a study of T-cell memory formation after mild COVID-19. Study-wide context: Among the donors, TCR clusters were largely specific to each donor. Study-wide results and limits: SARS-CoV-2 specificity was not confirmed for second-wave clones peaking on day 37. Clones that got smaller from day 15 to 85 had even CD4/CD8, while clones growing later tipped toward CD4+.

TCRdb re-analysed the 5' RACE reads in MiXCR, keeping a single row per CDR3 protein. The sample lists fewer than 350,000 distinct CDR3 sequences, approximately 19% occurring once. Germline CDR1 and CDR2: MGHRA and YSYEKL. V was cut by 2 bases and J by 5 bases, with 24 bases left in between. This CDR3 region has 19 residues. V is TRBV4-1 and J is TRBJ2-2, with D perhaps matching TRBD1 or TRBD2 (5 bases each). The source of this sequence is a man aged 18-30 years who had mild COVID-19 (a few samples of this study predate the infection). Cell type and time point are not known. Sequenced sample: PBMCs or a T cell subset sorted from them (not recorded which). CDR3 in amino acids: CASSQRDATPQGETGELFF. CDR3 DNA: TGCGCCAGCAGCCAAAGGGACGCAACTCCCCAAGGCGAGACCGGGGAGCTGTTTTTT.